This TCR beta chain was found in a study of shared clonotypes between healthy human individuals. This CDR3 is built from 16 residues. Germline CDR1 MNHEY, CDR2 SVGAGI. Trimming left V 3 bases short and J 7 bases short, with 18 bases between. Assay: immunoSEQ multiplex PCR; the TCRdb copy retains only in-frame clones and omits some. Counted here are about 680,000 clones, 55% to 75% occurring once; the ten biggest clones make up around 1.8%. This clonotype originated in a woman in her twenties or thirties in good health. Sequenced input: memory CD4+ T cells sorted from blood. Subset: CD45RA-negative fraction. The J gene is TRBJ1-4, the V gene TRBV6-5; D remains unclear. CDR3 in amino acids: CASSYSTNRDLEKLFF. In nucleotides, the CDR3 is TGTGCCAGCAGTTATTCTACGAATCGGGATCTTGAAAAACTGTTTTTT.